This T cell receptor (beta chain) emerged from a study of blood T cell repertoires in COVID-19. This CDR3 is 18 amino acids long. The V segment lost 6 bases and the J segment 8 bases; nucleotides outside the gene matches: 24. Germline V gene lookup returns CDR1 ENHRY and CDR2 SYGVKD. Sequencing was performed with immunoSEQ multiplex PCR; in TCRdb, only in-frame clones are kept and a portion is missing. The data show approximately 140,000 clones, over 60% seen once. The sequencing sample was made of peripheral blood. The chain carries TRBV10-3 and TRBJ1-2; 7 nucleotides agree with TRBD1. This receptor was identified in a man aged 80 or over with acute or convalescent COVID-19. CDR3 loop: CAISETGSDSIMRTGYTF. The CDR3 DNA sequence: TGTGCCATCAGCGAGACAGGGTCGGATTCGATAATGCGTACGGGCTACACCTTC.